The following is a T cell receptor beta chain sequence with its context. Its antigen has not been determined. Nothing much larger sits one base from this clone, and base qualities are not available. The sample is drawn from a study of blood T cells in healthy people across ages (dated by TCRdb to between 2015 and 2016). Background for the entire study: Template switching captured roughly one uniquely barcoded TCR beta cDNA molecule per two T cells in model experiments. Age-related changes in TCR beta repertoire diversity were measured in the study by deep sequencing normalized with unique cDNA molecular identifiers. Donors were grouped into four age groups: young (average 16 years), middle-aged (roughly 37), aged (roughly 62) and long-lived (approximately 78). To avoid experimental bias, donors of different ages were randomly spread across the sequencing lanes. The study analyzed two additional independent replicas of 1 million unique cDNA reads from the same blood draw for two donors, one aged 18 to 30 and one aged 80 or older. General findings and caveats noted by the study authors: A strong correlation was found between observed TCR beta diversity and the percentage of naive T cells measured by flow cytometry. Conclusive comparison of naive and antigen-experienced compartments was prevented by the profiling of bulk unsorted PBMCs. Total diversity estimates from one million sequenced T cells were considered lower bounds and underestimates. Compared with the aged group, more naive CD4+ T cells, fewer expanded clones and increased TCR diversity were shown by the long-lived group, suggesting age selection. Donor CMV infection status was unknown, potentially confounding age-related changes in expanded clonotypes. As age increased, observed TCR beta diversity per million T cells dropped in a roughly linear way, and a significant reduction was already evident by age 40.

The library came from 5' RACE. The sequencer listed for this sample is Illumina HiSeq 2500. The second PCR ran for about 6 to 11 cycles and used a J-beta primer mix along with a sample-barcoded 5' primer. A unique molecular identifier was introduced onto each TCR beta cDNA molecule by a template-switch 5' adaptor carrying 12 random nucleotides. Each sample yielded at least 2.5 million CDR3-containing paired-end reads. First-strand cDNA was synthesized from all RNA with the Mint cDNA synthesis kit, primed by a TRBC-specific oligonucleotide. After uracil-DNA glycosylase treatment, a first 18-cycle PCR used universal primers M1SS and BC2_uni_R on all cDNA. Per the source publication's procedure: For normalization, 1 million high-quality reads, each with a distinct molecular identifier, were randomly selected from each sample. Reads sharing molecular identifiers were discarded rather than binned into consensus sequences. MiTCR, set to a Q25 quality threshold and the strictest error-elimination algorithm, was used for CDR3 identification, clonotype clustering and error correction. A nonparametric unseen species model with Euler transformation was used to estimate lower-bound total TCR beta diversity. TCRdb ran its own pipeline on the public reads, namely fastp trimming at Q25 and MiXCR clone calling, and kept in-frame beta chains. Rows merge per CDR3 protein into single entries with the most common DNA and genes. These V and J calls rely on TCRdb rather than the paper's analysis. The sample table holds fewer than 800,000 distinct CDR3 sequences, of which around 20% were seen once. The ten largest make up 3.5% to 4% of the sample.

The donors were some 39 Caucasian individuals from Russia, aged 6 to 90 years, who were systemically healthy. Roughly 11 milliliters of peripheral blood were drawn from each donor into EDTA-treated Vacutainer tubes. Ficoll-Paque density-gradient centrifugation was used to isolate PBMCs, with at least 7 million obtained per sample. Total RNA was extracted from PBMCs with Trizol reagent, with at least 6 micrograms obtained per sample. The percentages of naive CD45RAhigh/CD27high T cells were determined by flow cytometry on a PBMC aliquot from every donor. V loses 6 bases of germline sequence and J loses 0 bases, and the interval between the two ends is 13 bases. The CDR3 numbers 14 residues from cysteine through phenylalanine. CDR3 DNA only is kept here, 42 bases in frame from base 1. Based on the germline V gene (reference sequence), the CDR1 and CDR2 sequences are DFQATT and SNEGSKA.

The sequence links TRBV20-1 to TRBJ2-3; no D gene can be assigned with confidence. Sequencing input: blood. The receptor's source is a man aged 70-80 years in good health. The DNA sequence follows: TGCAGTGCAAACAAGGGTGGCAGCACAGATACGCAGTATTTT. The resulting protein is CSANKGGSTDTQYF.